What follows describes a single TCR beta chain. Its antigen remains unknown. This record belongs to a study of early T cells in non-severe SARS-CoV-2 infection. Study-level information: Bulk RNA taken from unsorted whole blood was sequenced, leaving chains unpaired.

Individual cDNA molecules were tagged with unique molecular identifiers. TCRdb re-called the 5' RACE reads with MiXCR, one entry per CDR3 protein. Among about 58,000 distinct CDR3 sequences listed, 9.5% to 15% were seen once. General study points: Anti-spike CD8 responses were favored in VDJdb matching, and private and CD4 specificities were missed.

There are 14 residues in the CDR3. Germline values: CDR1 GTSNPN, CDR2 SVGIG (reference sequence). Losses at the gene ends were 7 bases for V and 4 bases for J; bases not matched to a gene: 12. The source material was whole blood. The source of this sequence is an adult who was a healthcare worker with PCR-confirmed SARS-CoV-2 infection or an uninfected control (not recorded which). V is TRBV30 and J is TRBJ1-1; TRBD1 matches 7 bases. Written as DNA, the CDR3 is TGTGCCTCAAAATTAGGGGGCGCGATCACTGAAGCTTTCTTT. Translated: CASKLGGAITEAFF.